The source of this TCR beta chain is a study of T cells in women clearing cervical HPV infection. Background on the study: For cases, blood was sampled a median about 140 days after lesion detection, interquartile range roughly 80 to 200 days.

Assay used: immunoSEQ multiplex PCR; TCRdb lists only in-frame clones, some missing. The listing records tens of thousands of clones. Study outcomes and limitations: Each sample's T-cell count was unknown, possibly confounding richness.

With V trimmed by 4 bases and J by 1 base, 11 bases remained unmatched. The length of the CDR3 is 19 residues. With regard to this clone: Its antigen is not identified. The read falls 3 residues short of the CDR3 end, and the missing part is taken from the germline J gene.

The sequence derives from a woman aged 18 to 75 with a cervical HPV16 infection that either progressed to CIN3+ or cleared (not recorded which). The sample taken for sequencing was blood buffy coat. The chain uses TRBV23-1 and TRBJ2-6, with 9 bases that match TRBD1. TRBV23-1 is an ORF, and what it does is uncertain. The CDR3 sequence is CASSPNVKTGGSGANVLTF. The DNA read from the CDR3 is TGCGCCAGCAGTCCCAATGTTAAGACAGGGGGGTCTGGGGCCAACGTC.